This record concerns one TCR beta chain sequence. Each CDR3 protein is one row after TCRdb ran MiXCR on the 5' RACE reads. The sample has approximately 330,000 distinct CDR3 sequences, approximately 4% seen once. This sample was taken from a study of T cells after yellow fever vaccination. This CDR3 spans 18 amino acids. CDR1 is SGHTS, CDR2 YDEGEE, per germline. V lost 6 bases to trimming and J lost 6 bases; unmatched junction nucleotides: 15. The chain has TRBV5-8 and TRBJ2-6, with 10 bases that match TRBD1. Sequenced here: PBMCs, sampled 5 days after the yellow fever booster vaccination. The sequence was obtained from a man aged 18 to 30 who received the YFV17D yellow fever vaccine. CDR3 nucleotide sequence: TGTGCCAGCAACCCACTTGGGACAGGGGATAGTTTGGCCAACGTCCTGACTTTC. Encoded protein: CASNPLGTGDSLANVLTF.